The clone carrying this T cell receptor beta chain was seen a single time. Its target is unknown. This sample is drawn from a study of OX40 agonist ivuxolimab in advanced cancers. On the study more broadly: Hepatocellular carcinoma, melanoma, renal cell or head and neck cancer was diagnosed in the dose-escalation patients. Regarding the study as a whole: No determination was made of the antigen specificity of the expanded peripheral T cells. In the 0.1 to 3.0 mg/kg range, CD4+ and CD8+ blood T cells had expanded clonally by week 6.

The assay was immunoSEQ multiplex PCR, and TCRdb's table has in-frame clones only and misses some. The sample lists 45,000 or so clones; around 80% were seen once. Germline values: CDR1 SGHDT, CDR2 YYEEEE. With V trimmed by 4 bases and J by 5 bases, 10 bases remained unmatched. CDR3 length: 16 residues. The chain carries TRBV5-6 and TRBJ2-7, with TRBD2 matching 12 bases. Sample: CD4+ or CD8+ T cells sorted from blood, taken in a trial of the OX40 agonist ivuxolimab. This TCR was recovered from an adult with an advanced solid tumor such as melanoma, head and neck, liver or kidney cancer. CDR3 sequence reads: CASSRQASGRDDEQYF. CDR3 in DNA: TGTGCCAGCAGCCGGCAGGCTAGCGGGAGGGATGACGAGCAGTACTTC.